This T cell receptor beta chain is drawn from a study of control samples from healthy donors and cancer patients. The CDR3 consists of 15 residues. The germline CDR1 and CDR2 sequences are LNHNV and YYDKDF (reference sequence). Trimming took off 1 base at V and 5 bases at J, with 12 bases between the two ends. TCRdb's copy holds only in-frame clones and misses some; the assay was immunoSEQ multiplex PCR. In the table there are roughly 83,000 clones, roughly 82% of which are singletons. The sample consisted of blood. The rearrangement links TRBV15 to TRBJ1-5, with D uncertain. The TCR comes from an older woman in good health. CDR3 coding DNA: TGTGCCACCAGCAGAGCCCGCACTCGGGATCAGCCCCAGCATTTT. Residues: CATSRARTRDQPQHF.